This TCR beta chain was identified during a study of monozygotic twins with inflammatory bowel disease. General study results and limits: Inverse Simpson values showed less TCRbeta diversity in IBD patients than in their healthy co-twins.

No DNA is given; TCRdb re-called the 5' RACE reads and lists each CDR3 protein once. This sample lists more than 120,000 distinct CDR3 sequences; its ten largest clones have 2% to 2.5%. Points on this clonotype: Antigen unknown.

The CDR3 covers 15 residues. In germline, CDR1 is MRHNA, CDR2 SNTAGT. This clonotype was obtained from a human donor with ulcerative colitis or Crohn's disease, or a healthy co-twin of an affected twin (not recorded which). What was sequenced was blood. This sequence joins TRBV6-4 and TRBJ1-6; no DNA is available, so the TRBD1 call from TCRdb remains unchecked. The chain's CDR3 is CASSINRMPDSPLHF.